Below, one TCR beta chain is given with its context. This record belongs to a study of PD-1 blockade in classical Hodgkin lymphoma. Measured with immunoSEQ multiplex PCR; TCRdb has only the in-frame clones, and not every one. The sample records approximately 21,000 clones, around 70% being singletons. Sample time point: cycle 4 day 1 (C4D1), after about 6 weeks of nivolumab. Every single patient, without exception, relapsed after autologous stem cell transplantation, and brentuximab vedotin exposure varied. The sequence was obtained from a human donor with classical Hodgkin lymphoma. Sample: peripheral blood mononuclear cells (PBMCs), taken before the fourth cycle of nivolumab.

In nucleotides, the CDR3 is TGTGCCAGCAGGGTACAGGCTAACTATGGCTACACCTTC. Residues: CASRVQANYGYTF. The chain joins TRBV7-2 to TRBJ1-2; D is perhaps TRBD1 (5 bases). Germline assignment: CDR1 SGHTA and CDR2 FQGNSA. The V end was cut by 6 bases, the J end by 0 bases, with 8 bases between. The CDR3 has 13 residues.